The 24 T cell receptor beta chains below all came from one sample that was sequenced in a study of T cell responses to AZD1222 COVID-19 vaccine. The repertoire was sequenced with immunoSEQ multiplex PCR; TCRdb's copy has only in-frame clones and lacks some. The sample records 130,000 to 150,000 clones, 90% to 95% being singletons. This specimen was peripheral blood, taken on day 0 of AZD1222 vaccination. These receptors were obtained from an adult in good health.

V is TRBV10-1 and J is TRBJ2-7; D is uncertain. The germline V gene has CDR1 WNHNN and CDR2 SYGVQD (reference sequence). CDR3 length: 13 amino acids. Trimming removed 2 bases at V and 0 bases at J, with 5 bases between. DNA of the CDR3: TGCGCCAGCAGTGAGGGGGACTCCTACGAGCAGTACTTC. Its protein is CASSEGDSYEQYF.

The rearrangement links TRBV19 to TRBJ1-3; tentatively, D is TRBD1 (6 bases). The CDR3 is 15 amino acids. With 3 bases removed from V and 4 bases from J, the gap between germline ends came to 13 bases. Germline lookup yields CDR1 LNHDA and CDR2 SQIVND (reference sequence). CDR3 residues: CASSISGGKGNTIYF. The CDR3, as DNA: TGTGCCAGTAGTATCTCGGGGGGCAAAGGAAACACCATATATTTT.

This chain uses TRBV19 with TRBJ1-2; D uncertain. Per the germline V gene, CDR1 is LNHDA and CDR2 is SQIVND (reference sequence). V lost 10 bases and J 4 bases, leaving 16 bases between the germline ends. The CDR3 is 13 amino acids. The CDR3 sequence is CAILRVRCYGYTF. The DNA of the CDR3 is TGTGCCATCCTCCGGGTCAGATGCTATGGCTACACCTTC.

V usage is TRBV27 and J usage is TRBJ1-2; 7 nucleotides match TRBD1. J lost 6 bases, V lost 5 bases, and 6 bases had no gene match. The germline CDR1 and CDR2 sequences are MNHEY and SMNVEV (reference sequence). This CDR3 is built from 13 residues. The CDR3 coding sequence is TGTGCCAGCAGTGCGACAGGGATCGATGGCTACACCTTC. This translates into CASSATGIDGYTF.

The rearrangement joins TRBV5-6 to TRBJ2-3; TRBD2 matches at 8 bases. The CDR3 runs 15 residues. The germline CDR1 and CDR2 sequences are SGHDT and YYEEEE. V dropped 1 base and J dropped 3; count of bases not matched to a gene: 4. CDR3 in amino acids: CASSLLREGTDTQYF. The CDR3 nucleotides read TGTGCCAGCAGCTTGTTACGGGAGGGTACAGATACGCAGTATTTT.

This clone was found a few times. The chain recombines TRBV18 with TRBJ1-6; D is ambiguous. CDR3 length: 15 amino acids. The ends were cut back, 3 bases at V and 9 bases at J, with 15 bases in the middle. The germline gives CDR1 KGHSH, CDR2 LQKENI. CDR3 sequence: CASSPIPADSSPLHF. In DNA, the CDR3 is TGTGCCAGCTCACCTATACCCGCAGATTCTTCACCCCTCCACTTT.

V and J are TRBV4-1 and TRBJ1-4; 11 bases map to TRBD1. V shed 4 bases and J 7 bases; nucleotides not matched to a gene: 5. The length of the CDR3 is 15 residues. The germline V gene encodes CDR1 MGHRA and CDR2 YSYEKL. CDR3 in DNA: TGCGCCAGCAGCCCGGGACAGGGGGGGAGTGAAAAACTGTTTTTT. This codes for CASSPGQGGSEKLFF.

This chain uses TRBV6-5 with TRBJ1-1; weak D call: TRBD1 (6 bases). The CDR3 contains 14 residues. Trimming left V 6 bases short and J 11 bases short, with 22 bases between. In germline, CDR1 is MNHEY, CDR2 SVGAGI. CDR3 DNA: TGTGCCAGCAGCACTACCCGGACAGAGGTTGATGCTTTCTTT. Translating gives CASSTTRTEVDAFF.

This chain joins TRBV7-2 and TRBJ1-5, with D possibly TRBD1 on 5 matching bases. This CDR3 is built from 16 residues. Germline CDR1 and CDR2: SGHTA and FQGNSA. V shed 4 bases and J shed 5 bases, with 18 bases lying between them. The CDR3 region has the DNA TGTGCCAGCAGCTCGCAGGGTGGTCCAGGATATCAGCCCCAGCATTTT. It is translated as CASSSQGGPGYQPQHF.

V and J are TRBV20-1 and TRBJ1-4, with a weak D call TRBD1 (6 bases). The length of the CDR3 is 11 residues. The V and J ends lost 4 bases and 12 bases respectively, with 12 bases between them. Per the germline V gene, CDR1 is DFQATT and CDR2 is SNEGSKA (reference sequence). The CDR3 region is CSAIRQVQLFF. The CDR3 nucleotides are TGCAGTGCTATAAGACAGGTTCAACTGTTTTTT.

CDR3 coding DNA: TGTGCCAGCAGTTTCGACAGGGGTTCCTCTGGGGCCAACGTCCTGACTTTC. Its translation is CASSFDRGSSGANVLTF. The chain couples TRBV27 to TRBJ2-6, with 8 bases identical to TRBD1. The ends lost 3 bases at V and 0 bases at J; junction bases unmatched: 4. The CDR3 has 17 residues. Germline CDR1 reads MNHEY; CDR2 reads SMNVEV (reference sequence). Full variable domain (missing parts from reference TRBV27 and TRBJ2-6): EAQVTQNPRYLITVTGKKLTVTCSQNMNHEYMSWYRQDPGLGLRQIYYSMNVEVTDKGDVPEGYKVSRKEKRNFPLILESPSPNQTSLYFCASSFDRGSSGANVLTFGAGSRLTVL.

The chain employs TRBV6-5 and TRBJ1-1; 7 bases line up with TRBD1. Germline CDR1 reads MNHEY; CDR2 reads SVGAGI. J gave up 4 bases and V 4 bases, and 12 bases lay outside the gene matches. The CDR3 loop spans 16 amino acids. CDR3 in amino acids: CASSSARQGFGTEAFF. Written as DNA, the CDR3 is TGTGCCAGCAGTTCGGCGAGACAGGGATTTGGCACTGAAGCTTTCTTT.

This chain connects TRBV4-1 to TRBJ2-7, with no clear D. V was clipped by 4 bases and J by 2 bases, with 12 bases between them. The CDR3 consists of 14 residues. Germline values: CDR1 MGHRA, CDR2 YSYEKL. The CDR3 sequence: CASSRSVGTYEQYF. The DNA for the CDR3 is TGCGCCAGCAGCCGAAGTGTTGGTACCTACGAGCAGTACTTC.

This chain joins TRBV11-3 and TRBJ1-4, with D perhaps TRBD1 (5 bases). The CDR3 is 13 residues long. Germline loops: CDR1 SGHNT, CDR2 YENEEA. V was trimmed by 5 bases and J by 7 bases, leaving 11 bases between them. This CDR3 is CASSPAGSEKLFF. The CDR3 coding sequence is TGTGCCAGCAGCCCGGCAGGGAGTGAAAAACTGTTTTTT. The entire variable domain, with the rest obtained from reference TRBV11-3 and TRBJ1-4, is as follows: EAGVVQSPRYKIIEKKQPVAFWCNPISGHNTLYWYLQNLGQGPELLIRYENEEAVDDSQLPKDRFSAERLKGVDSTLKIQPAELGDSAVYLCASSPAGSEKLFFGSGTQLSVL.

The V call is TRBV6-6, the J call TRBJ2-2, with 7 nucleotides matching TRBD1. From germline, CDR1 is MNHNY and CDR2 SVGAGI (reference sequence). The J segment lost 3 bases and the V segment lost 4 bases, leaving 8 bases of the junction unmatched. This CDR3 has 16 amino acids. Written as DNA, the CDR3 is TGTGCCAGCAGTTCCGGCCGGGACAGAGACACCGGGGAGCTGTTTTTT. Translated, it gives CASSSGRDRDTGELFF.

This rearrangement joins TRBV6-5 to TRBJ1-2; D may be TRBD1 (6 bases). The V end lost 6 bases, the J end lost 0 bases, and 14 bases lay between the germline ends. This CDR3 is built from 15 residues. Per germline, CDR1 MNHEY and CDR2 SVGAGI. CDR3 loop: CASRPDRPSNYGYTF. The CDR3 DNA is TGTGCCAGCAGGCCGGACAGACCATCTAACTATGGCTACACCTTC.

The J gene is TRBJ2-1, the V gene TRBV7-8; D unclear. There are 12 residues in the CDR3. V was shortened by 2 bases and J by 9 bases, with 8 bases between the two germline ends. Per the germline V gene, CDR1 is SGHVS and CDR2 is FQNEAQ. The CDR3 reads CASSLFMSEQFF. DNA of the CDR3: TGTGCCAGCAGCTTATTCATGAGTGAGCAGTTCTTC.

The V and J genes are TRBV2 and TRBJ2-7; 7 bases match TRBD1. The CDR3 sequence is 15 residues long. V lost 6 bases and J lost 0; bases outside the gene matches: 8. Germline V CDR1 and CDR2: SNHLY, FYNNEI. CDR3 residues: CASRWDRTYSYEQYF. The CDR3, as DNA: TGTGCCAGCAGGTGGGACAGAACCTACTCCTACGAGCAGTACTTC.

This sequence joins TRBV20-1 and TRBJ1-5; D is ambiguous. The germline V and J ends were trimmed by 3 bases and 4 bases, with 16 bases remaining between them. Germline V gene data show CDR1 as DFQATT and CDR2 as SNEGSKA (reference sequence). The CDR3 covers 15 residues. DNA for the CDR3: TGCAGTGCTAGTACGCCAGGCCCGGCGAATCAGCCCCAGCATTTT. Translated: CSASTPGPANQPQHF.

The chain employs TRBV12-3 or TRBV12-4 and TRBJ2-7; tentative D call: TRBD1 (6 bases). With 6 bases removed from V and 3 bases from J, the gap between germline ends came to 12 bases. This CDR3 is built from 13 residues. CDR3 nucleotides: TGTGCCAGCAGAGAGGGACACCACTACGAGCAGTACTTC. Its protein product is CASREGHHYEQYF.

The V gene is TRBV10-3, the J gene TRBJ1-1, with D unresolved. Trimming pared 0 bases from V and 3 bases from J, leaving 8 bases between. CDR3 length: 14 residues. Per the germline V gene, CDR1 is ENHRY and CDR2 is SYGVKD. The DNA for the CDR3 is TGTGCCATCAGTGAGTCGGTGGGCTACACTGAAGCTTTCTTT. This sequence encodes CAISESVGYTEAFF.

This clone was seen just once. V is TRBV6-4 and J is TRBJ1-4; no firm D call. This CDR3 has 14 amino acids. The germline V gene has CDR1 MRHNA and CDR2 SNTAGT. V was trimmed by 4 bases and J by 6 bases, leaving 12 bases between them. CDR3 in DNA: TGTGCCAGCAGTGCTGTGGAGGGTCATGAAAAACTGTTTTTT. Translation: CASSAVEGHEKLFF.

V gene TRBV30 combines with J gene TRBJ1-1, with D unclear. The V end lost 1 base, the J end lost 4 bases, and 16 bases lay between the germline ends. This CDR3 contains 15 residues. Looked up from germline, CDR1 is GTSNPN and CDR2 is SVGIG (reference sequence). The CDR3 here is CAWSGTRTTGTEAFF. The CDR3 coding sequence is TGTGCCTGGAGTGGCACCCGCACGACGGGCACTGAAGCTTTCTTT.

This sequence joins TRBV7-3 and TRBJ2-5; D uncertain. Trimming stripped 5 bases from V and 2 bases from J, with 9 bases between. Germline V gene lookup returns CDR1 SGHTA and CDR2 FQGTGA. This CDR3 is 13 amino acids long. This CDR3 is CASSRASQETQYF. The DNA for the CDR3 is TGTGCCAGCAGCCGGGCCAGTCAAGAGACCCAGTACTTC.